This T cell receptor (beta chain) was captured by sequencing in a study of cytomegalovirus exposure and HLA in healthy donors. CDR1 and CDR2 from the germline V gene are MNHEY and SMNVEV (reference sequence). The V and J ends lost 5 bases and 6 bases, in that order; junction bases with no gene match: 6. CDR3 length equals 14 residues. The PCR was carried out with 60 Vbeta primers and 13 Jbeta primers. Libraries were prepared by immunoSEQ multiplex PCR; TCRdb keeps only in-frame clonotypes and omits some of them. The top ten hold 6% to 9.5% of the sample, which has around 90,000 clones, around 77% seen once.

The chain recombines TRBV27 with TRBJ2-7; 11 bases match TRBD1. The sequencing sample was made of PBMCs. This receptor was obtained from a man aged 25 to 40 in good health and CMV-seronegative. This CDR3 reads CASSPRDRGIEQYF. DNA of the CDR3: TGTGCCAGCAGTCCCCGGGACAGGGGGATCGAGCAGTACTTC.